This T cell receptor beta chain appears in the sequencing data of a study of cytomegalovirus exposure and HLA in healthy donors. For this clone: The antigen is undetermined.

Using immunoSEQ multiplex PCR, the repertoire was profiled, and TCRdb retains in-frame clones only, with some absent. The sample includes about 140,000 clones, roughly four fifths of them seen just once. Notes on the study in general: Confirmation in vitro established that a few CMV-associated chains were specific for CMV antigens.

Sequenced material: PBMCs. The clonotype was recovered from a woman aged 25 to 45 in good health and CMV-seronegative.

The CDR3 nucleotides read TGTGCCAGCAGTTACCAGGGGGATCAGCCCCAGCATTTT. Encoded protein: CASSYQGDQPQHF. V gene TRBV6-6 combines with J gene TRBJ1-5, with TRBD1 matching 7 bases. The CDR3 has 13 residues. CDR1 and CDR2 from the germline V gene are MNHNY and SVGAGI (reference sequence). V was pared by 2 bases and J by 5 bases, with 0 bases of the junction left unmatched.